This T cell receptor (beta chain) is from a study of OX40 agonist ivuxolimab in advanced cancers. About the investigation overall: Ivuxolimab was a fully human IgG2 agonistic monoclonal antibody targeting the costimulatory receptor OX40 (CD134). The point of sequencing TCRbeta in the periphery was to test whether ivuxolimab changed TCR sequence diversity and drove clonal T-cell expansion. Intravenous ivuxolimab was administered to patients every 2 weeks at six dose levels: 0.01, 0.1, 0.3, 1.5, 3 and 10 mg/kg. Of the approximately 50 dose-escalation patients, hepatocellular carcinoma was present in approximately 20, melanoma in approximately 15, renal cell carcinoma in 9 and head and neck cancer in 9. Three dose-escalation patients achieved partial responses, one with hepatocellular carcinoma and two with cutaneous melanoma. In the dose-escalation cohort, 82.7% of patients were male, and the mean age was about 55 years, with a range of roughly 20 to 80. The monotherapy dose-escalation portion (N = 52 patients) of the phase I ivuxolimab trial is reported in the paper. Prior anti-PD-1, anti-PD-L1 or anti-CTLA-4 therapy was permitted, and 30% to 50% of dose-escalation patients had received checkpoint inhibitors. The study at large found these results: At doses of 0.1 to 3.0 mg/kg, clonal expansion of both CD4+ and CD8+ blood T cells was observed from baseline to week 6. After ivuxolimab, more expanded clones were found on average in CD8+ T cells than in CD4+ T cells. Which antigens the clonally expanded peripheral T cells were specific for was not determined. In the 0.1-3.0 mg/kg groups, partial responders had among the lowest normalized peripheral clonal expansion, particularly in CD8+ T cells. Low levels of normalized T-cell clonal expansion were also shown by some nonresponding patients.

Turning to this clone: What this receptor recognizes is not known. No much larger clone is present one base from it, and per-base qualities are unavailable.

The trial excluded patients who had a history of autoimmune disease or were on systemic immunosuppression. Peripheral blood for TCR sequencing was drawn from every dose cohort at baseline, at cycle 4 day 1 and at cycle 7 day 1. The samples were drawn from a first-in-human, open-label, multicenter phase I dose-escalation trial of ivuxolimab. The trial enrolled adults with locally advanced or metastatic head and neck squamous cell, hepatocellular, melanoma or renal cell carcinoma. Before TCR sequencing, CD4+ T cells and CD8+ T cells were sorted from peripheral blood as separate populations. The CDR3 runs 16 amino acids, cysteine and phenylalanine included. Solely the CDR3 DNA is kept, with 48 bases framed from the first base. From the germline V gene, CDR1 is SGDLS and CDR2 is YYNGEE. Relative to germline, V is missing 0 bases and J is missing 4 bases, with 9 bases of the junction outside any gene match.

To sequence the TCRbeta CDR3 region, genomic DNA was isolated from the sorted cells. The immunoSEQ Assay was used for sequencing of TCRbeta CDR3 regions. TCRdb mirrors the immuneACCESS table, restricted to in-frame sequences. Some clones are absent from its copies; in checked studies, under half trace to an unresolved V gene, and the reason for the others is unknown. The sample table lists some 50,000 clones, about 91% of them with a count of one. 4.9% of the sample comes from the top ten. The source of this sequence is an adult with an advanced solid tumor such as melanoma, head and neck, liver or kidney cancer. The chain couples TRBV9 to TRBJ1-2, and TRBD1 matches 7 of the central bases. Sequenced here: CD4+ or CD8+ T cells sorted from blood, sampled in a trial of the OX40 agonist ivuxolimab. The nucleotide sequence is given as TGTGCCAGCAGCGTAGGGGGGGCTGACAGGGCCTATGGCTACACCTTC. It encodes CASSVGGADRAYGYTF.